This is a list of T cell receptor beta chains from one sample in a study of blood T cell repertoires in COVID-19. Produced via immunoSEQ multiplex PCR; TCRdb's table is partial and in-frame only. The table has 210,000 or so clones, around 78% seen once; the top ten hold 2.5% to 3.5%. Sequencing input: peripheral blood. Receptors were obtained from a woman of 80 years or more with active or convalescent COVID-19. The CDR3 runs from the conserved cysteine through the conserved F or W. Fields, in order: D gene, clone size, J gene, V gene, CDR3 DNA, CDR3 protein. D genes are given only for firm matches. Only part of the rows carry a size: once, few, many, or a class if the clone is expanded.

d_gene: .; abundance: few; j_gene: TRBJ1-2; v_gene: TRBV7-8; CDR3nt: TGTGCCAGCAGCCCCCGGGGAAACTATGGCTACACCTTC; CDR3aa: CASSPRGNYGYTF
d_gene: .; abundance: many; j_gene: TRBJ2-2; v_gene: TRBV15; CDR3nt: TGTGCCACCAGCAGAGATAAACAGGGTTTATTCGGGGAGCTGTTTTTT; CDR3aa: CATSRDKQGLFGELFF
d_gene: .; abundance: .; j_gene: TRBJ1-6; v_gene: TRBV6-5; CDR3nt: TGTGCCACCAAAAATACCCTCAGGTCACCCCTCCACTTT; CDR3aa: CATKNTLRSPLHF
d_gene: .; abundance: .; j_gene: TRBJ2-7; v_gene: TRBV4-1; CDR3nt: TGCGCCAGCAGCCAAGATCAAGTCAGGGGAACGTACGAGCAGTACTTC; CDR3aa: CASSQDQVRGTYEQYF
d_gene: .; abundance: once; j_gene: TRBJ1-3; v_gene: TRBV7-9; CDR3nt: TGTGCCAGCAGCTCTACAGGGTTCTCTGGAAACACCATATATTTT; CDR3aa: CASSSTGFSGNTIYF
d_gene: .; abundance: few; j_gene: TRBJ2-6; v_gene: TRBV15; CDR3nt: TGTGCCACCAGCAAGAACCCAGCGACTGGGGCCAACGTCCTGACTTTC; CDR3aa: CATSKNPATGANVLTF
d_gene: .; abundance: few; j_gene: TRBJ1-3; v_gene: TRBV19; CDR3nt: TGTGCCAGTAGTAGGGGAGGCTCTGGAAACACCATATATTTT; CDR3aa: CASSRGGSGNTIYF
d_gene: .; abundance: once; j_gene: TRBJ2-3; v_gene: TRBV5-1; CDR3nt: TGCGCCAGCAGCTTGACCGGGACTGAAGCCGCGGATACGCAGTATTTT; CDR3aa: CASSLTGTEAADTQYF
d_gene: TRBD1; abundance: .; j_gene: TRBJ2-7; v_gene: TRBV6-5; CDR3nt: TGTGCCAGCAGCCGAAACAGGGGTTACGAGCAGTACTTC; CDR3aa: CASSRNRGYEQYF
d_gene: .; abundance: .; j_gene: TRBJ2-2; v_gene: TRBV4-1; CDR3nt: TGCGCCAGCAGCCAAGACTCTGCCCTATTAACCGGGGAGCTGTTTTTT; CDR3aa: CASSQDSALLTGELFF
d_gene: .; abundance: .; j_gene: TRBJ1-1; v_gene: TRBV19; CDR3nt: TGTGCCAGTAGTCCCTCGCAGGGTCGAACTTTCTTT; CDR3aa: CASSPSQGRTFF
d_gene: TRBD1; abundance: .; j_gene: TRBJ1-6; v_gene: TRBV2; CDR3nt: TGTGCCAGCAGGGGACAGGGGGCTCGGTCACCCCTCCACTTT; CDR3aa: CASRGQGARSPLHF
d_gene: .; abundance: .; j_gene: TRBJ1-2; v_gene: TRBV28; CDR3nt: TGTGCCAGCAGTTCCGGGACTTACGATGGCTACACCTTC; CDR3aa: CASSSGTYDGYTF
d_gene: .; abundance: few; j_gene: TRBJ2-7; v_gene: TRBV6-2/TRBV6-3; CDR3nt: TGTGCCAGCAGTTATGACGTAGGAGCTGGGCAGTACTTC; CDR3aa: CASSYDVGAGQYF
d_gene: .; abundance: .; j_gene: TRBJ2-3; v_gene: TRBV29-1; CDR3nt: TGCAGCGGATTCAGGGGAGATACGCAGTATTTT; CDR3aa: CSGFRGDTQYF
d_gene: .; abundance: .; j_gene: TRBJ1-2; v_gene: TRBV20-1; CDR3nt: TGCAGTGCCAAAAAGGAGGACTACACCTTC; CDR3aa: CSAKKEDYTF
d_gene: .; abundance: .; j_gene: TRBJ2-1; v_gene: TRBV6-2/TRBV6-3; CDR3nt: TGTGCCAGCAGTTGGGGCAGCGGGTCCTACAATGAGCAGTTCTTC; CDR3aa: CASSWGSGSYNEQFF
d_gene: .; abundance: few; j_gene: TRBJ1-1; v_gene: TRBV21-1; CDR3nt: TGTGCCAGCAGCAAATATATGAGGACTGAAGCTTTCTTT; CDR3aa: CASSKYMRTEAFF
d_gene: TRBD2; abundance: .; j_gene: TRBJ2-1; v_gene: TRBV19; CDR3nt: TGTGCCAGTACCCCCCCGCGGGGGGGCCATGGTGAGCAGTTCTTC; CDR3aa: CASTPPRGGHGEQFF
d_gene: .; abundance: few; j_gene: TRBJ2-6; v_gene: TRBV28; CDR3nt: TGTGCCAGCAGAACCTTATCGGACAGTCCGGGGGCCAACGTCCTGACTTTC; CDR3aa: CASRTLSDSPGANVLTF
d_gene: .; abundance: few; j_gene: TRBJ2-1; v_gene: TRBV28; CDR3nt: TGTGCCAGCAGTCTACCAGAGAGCACCAGGGCCCCCATATCTGAGCAGTTCTTC; CDR3aa: CASSLPESTRAPISEQFF
d_gene: .; abundance: many; j_gene: TRBJ2-7; v_gene: TRBV10-3; CDR3nt: TGTGCCATCAGTGAAGTCGGGGTCGATTCCTACGAGCAGTACTTC; CDR3aa: CAISEVGVDSYEQYF